The clone carrying this T cell receptor beta chain was detected ten times or more. Genomic DNA served as the source from which two-round multiplex PCR generated TCR beta CDR3 amplicons. The authors ran first-round PCR with primers specific to each TRBV and TRBJ gene. TCRdb reprocessed the multiplex PCR reads via MiXCR and lists one record per CDR3 protein. The profile shows some 14,000 distinct CDR3 sequences, 31% of them singletons. This sample stems from a study of prognosis after radiotherapy for stage I lung cancer. The CDR3 totals 16 residues. J lost 1 base, V lost 5 bases, and 7 bases had no gene match. Germline CDR1 LNHDA, CDR2 SQIVND (reference sequence).

The chain uses TRBV19 and TRBJ1-5, with 8 bases lining up with TRBD1. This sample comprised PBMCs, obtained before or after stereotactic body radiation therapy (not recorded which). This sequence was found in a donor of 50 years or more with non-small cell lung cancer. The CDR3 spells CASSLQGGGSNQPQHF. In DNA form, the CDR3 reads TGTGCCAGTAGTTTACAGGGGGGGGGAAGCAATCAGCCCCAGCATTTT.